Listed below are T cell receptor beta chains from one sample, sequenced in a study of T cells in Graves' hyperthyroidism and ophthalmopathy. TCRdb ran MiXCR on the multiplex PCR reads and lists one entry per CDR3 protein. The repertoire holds 300,000 to 450,000 distinct CDR3 sequences, with just under 15% as singletons. The specimen was blood. The receptors were gathered from a woman aged 25 to 45 with Graves' hyperthyroidism. Each CDR3 is given with its conserved first and last residue. D genes are given only for firm matches. Clone size is shown for a subset of rows, as once, few, many or a class of expanded clone.

size: many
D: .
V: TRBV13
J: TRBJ1-1
length: 14
CDR3: CASSSYDMNTEAFF
DNA: TGTGCCAGCAGCTCTTACGACATGAACACTGAAGCTTTCTTT

size: many
D: TRBD1
V: TRBV12-3/TRBV12-4
J: TRBJ1-1
length: 13
CDR3: CASRGTENTEAFF
DNA: TGTGCCAGCAGGGGGACAGAGAACACTGAAGCTTTCTTT

size: .
D: TRBD1
V: TRBV5-1
J: TRBJ2-7
length: 15
CDR3: CASSFYRDRGYEQYF
DNA: TGCGCCAGCAGCTTTTACAGGGACAGGGGCTACGAGCAGTACTTC

size: .
D: TRBD1
V: TRBV10-3
J: TRBJ1-3
length: 16
CDR3: CAIRAGTGNAGNTIYF
DNA: TGTGCCATCAGGGCCGGGACAGGGAACGCTGGAAACACCATATATTTT

size: many
D: .
V: TRBV3-1
J: TRBJ2-2
length: 14
CDR3: CASRPTSYTGELFF
DNA: TGTGCCAGCAGGCCAACCTCGTACACCGGGGAGCTGTTTTTT

size: many
D: TRBD2
V: TRBV6-6
J: TRBJ2-1
length: 14
CDR3: CASSYSSGGNEQFF
DNA: TGTGCCAGCAGTTACTCCTCGGGAGGCAATGAGCAGTTCTTC

size: .
D: TRBD2
V: TRBV5-1
J: TRBJ2-7
length: 16
CDR3: CASSVGLAGSIYEQYF
DNA: TGCGCCAGCAGCGTGGGACTAGCGGGAAGTATTTACGAGCAGTACTTC

size: few
D: .
V: TRBV27
J: TRBJ1-2
length: 13
CDR3: CASSLSGRPGYTF
DNA: TGTGCCAGCAGTTTATCGGGGAGGCCAGGCTACACCTTC

size: .
D: TRBD1
V: TRBV19
J: TRBJ1-1
length: 14
CDR3: CASRQGQDGTEAFF
DNA: TGTGCCAGTAGACAAGGACAGGATGGCACTGAAGCTTTCTTT

size: .
D: .
V: TRBV7-9
J: TRBJ1-3
length: 17
CDR3: CASSIYPQGFSGNTIYF
DNA: TGTGCCAGCAGCATCTACCCACAGGGCTTCTCTGGAAACACCATATATTTT

size: few
D: TRBD2
V: TRBV7-2
J: TRBJ2-3
length: 12
CDR3: CASSIGLVSQYF
DNA: TGTGCCAGCAGCATTGGACTAGTTTCGCAGTATTTT

size: many
D: .
V: TRBV5-1
J: TRBJ2-2
length: 14
CDR3: CASSFLENTGELFF
DNA: TGCGCCAGCAGCTTTCTAGAGAACACCGGGGAGCTGTTTTTT

size: many
D: .
V: TRBV30
J: TRBJ2-1
length: 14
CDR3: CAWRPLGRSDEQFF
DNA: TGTGCCTGGAGGCCCTTGGGGCGAAGCGATGAGCAGTTCTTC

size: many
D: TRBD1
V: TRBV3-1
J: TRBJ2-7
length: 16
CDR3: CASSQETGQGAYEQYF
DNA: TGTGCCAGCAGCCAAGAGACGGGACAGGGTGCCTACGAGCAGTACTTC

size: many
D: .
V: TRBV20-1
J: TRBJ2-6
length: 14
CDR3: CSARLRFGANVLTF
DNA: TGCAGTGCTAGACTTCGTTTTGGGGCCAACGTCCTGACTTTC

size: many
D: .
V: TRBV27
J: TRBJ1-1
length: 14
CDR3: CASSFGGMNTEAFF
DNA: TGTGCCAGCAGTTTTGGAGGGATGAACACTGAAGCTTTCTTT

size: few
D: .
V: TRBV24-1
J: TRBJ2-7
length: 12
CDR3: CATSDPGSVQYF
DNA: TGTGCCACCAGTGACCCCGGTTCCGTGCAGTACTTC

size: .
D: TRBD2
V: TRBV6-1
J: TRBJ2-2
length: 20
CDR3: CASSEFVGSGRKTNTGELFF
DNA: TGTGCCAGCAGTGAATTTGTTGGTAGCGGGAGGAAAACGAACACCGGGGAGCTGTTTTTT

size: .
D: .
V: TRBV7-3
J: TRBJ2-2
length: 13
CDR3: CASSPTGPGELFF
DNA: TGTGCCAGCAGCCCGACGGGACCCGGGGAGCTGTTTTTT

size: few
D: TRBD2
V: TRBV7-2
J: TRBJ2-7
length: 15
CDR3: CASSLGPASGYEQYF
DNA: TGTGCCAGCAGCTTAGGGCCGGCTAGCGGCTACGAGCAGTACTTC

size: many
D: TRBD2
V: TRBV7-3
J: TRBJ2-3
length: 16
CDR3: CASSPLAEPTTDTQYF
DNA: TGTGCCAGCAGCCCCCTAGCGGAACCTACTACCGATACGCAGTATTTT

size: few
D: .
V: TRBV6-2/TRBV6-3
J: TRBJ1-5
length: 13
CDR3: CASKREPEAPQHF
DNA: TGTGCCAGCAAGAGGGAGCCCGAGGCGCCCCAGCATTTT

size: many
D: .
V: TRBV11-2
J: TRBJ2-1
length: 16
CDR3: CASSASGESTFPRQFF
DNA: TGTGCCAGCAGCGCCAGTGGCGAGTCCACTTTTCCTCGGCAGTTCTTC

size: .
D: TRBD1
V: TRBV6-1
J: TRBJ1-5
length: 17
CDR3: CASGDLGQGATNQPQHF
DNA: TGTGCCAGCGGGGACCTGGGACAGGGGGCCACTAATCAGCCCCAGCATTTT

size: few
D: .
V: TRBV4-1
J: TRBJ2-5
length: 14
CDR3: CASSPHWGLQTQYF
DNA: TGCGCCAGCAGCCCCCACTGGGGGTTGCAGACCCAGTACTTC

size: .
D: .
V: TRBV7-3
J: TRBJ2-1
length: 12
CDR3: CASSPFSGEQFF
DNA: TGTGCCAGCAGCCCCTTTAGCGGAGAGCAGTTCTTC

size: few
D: TRBD1
V: TRBV12-5
J: TRBJ2-2
length: 16
CDR3: CASGFTVTGDTGELFF
DNA: TGTGCTAGTGGTTTCACCGTGACAGGGGACACCGGGGAGCTGTTTTTT

size: many
D: .
V: TRBV7-8
J: TRBJ2-6
length: 16
CDR3: CASSLEAVSWANVLTF
DNA: TGTGCCAGCAGCTTAGAGGCGGTTTCATGGGCCAACGTCCTGACTTTC

size: many
D: TRBD1
V: TRBV12-3/TRBV12-4
J: TRBJ1-5
length: 16
CDR3: CASSEGQGDPSEPQHF
DNA: TGTGCCAGCAGTGAGGGCCAGGGGGACCCTTCGGAGCCCCAGCATTTT

size: many
D: TRBD2
V: TRBV11-1
J: TRBJ2-3
length: 18
CDR3: CASSLDRLTSGNTDTQYF
DNA: TGTGCCAGCAGCTTAGACCGATTGACTAGCGGTAACACAGATACGCAGTATTTT

size: many
D: TRBD1
V: TRBV24-1
J: TRBJ2-5
length: 13
CDR3: CATATGGKETQYF
DNA: TGTGCCACCGCGACAGGGGGCAAAGAGACCCAGTACTTC

size: few
D: .
V: TRBV28
J: TRBJ2-6
length: 18
CDR3: CASSRTSVGGSGANVLTF
DNA: TGTGCCAGCAGTCGTACTAGTGTGGGAGGCTCTGGGGCCAACGTCCTGACTTTC

size: .
D: .
V: TRBV19
J: TRBJ1-1
length: 14
CDR3: CASSIGELNTEAFF
DNA: TGTGCCAGTAGTATAGGGGAGTTGAACACTGAAGCTTTCTTT

size: many
D: .
V: TRBV24-1
J: TRBJ2-7
length: 14
CDR3: CATEGTGDSYEQYF
DNA: TGTGCCACCGAAGGGACTGGGGACTCCTACGAGCAGTACTTC

size: medium-sized
D: TRBD1
V: TRBV6-5
J: TRBJ2-7
length: 15
CDR3: CASSYVQGASYEQYF
DNA: TGTGCCAGCAGTTACGTGCAGGGGGCTTCCTACGAGCAGTACTTC

size: few
D: TRBD1
V: TRBV24-1
J: TRBJ2-2
length: 16
CDR3: CATSETGTGNTGELFF
DNA: TGTGCCACCAGTGAAACCGGGACAGGCAACACCGGGGAGCTGTTTTTT

size: .
D: TRBD1
V: TRBV12-3/TRBV12-4
J: TRBJ2-1
length: 13
CDR3: CATRDRVGNEQFF
DNA: TGTGCCACCCGGGACAGGGTTGGGAATGAGCAGTTCTTC

size: few
D: TRBD1
V: TRBV24-1
J: TRBJ2-7
length: 16
CDR3: CATSDSTGGISYEQYF
DNA: TGTGCCACCAGTGATTCTACAGGGGGGATCTCCTACGAGCAGTACTTC

size: .
D: .
V: TRBV12-3/TRBV12-4
J: TRBJ2-2
length: 14
CDR3: CASSQQGFGGELFF
DNA: TGTGCCAGCAGTCAACAGGGCTTCGGCGGGGAGCTGTTTTTT